Below are 6 T cell receptor beta chains sequenced from a single sample in a study of blood T cell repertoires in COVID-19. The method was immunoSEQ multiplex PCR; TCRdb's version includes in-frame clones alone and lacks a portion of them. The sample yields a few hundred thousand clones, 88% seen once. Sequencing used PBMCs or T cells enriched from blood (not recorded which). The receptors come from a woman younger than 45 who had been exposed to COVID-19.

The count of this clone is one. V is TRBV2 and J is TRBJ1-1; D not certain. V was trimmed by 5 bases and J by 8 bases, leaving 9 bases between them. Germline CDR1 and CDR2: SNHLY and FYNNEI. The CDR3 totals 11 residues. This chain's CDR3 is CASSHDGEAFF. CDR3 DNA sequence: TGTGCCAGCAGTCATGACGGGGAAGCTTTCTTT.

The rearrangement joins TRBV28 to TRBJ1-2; D not certain. Germline CDR1 is MDHEN and CDR2 is SYDVKM. V dropped 2 bases and J dropped 5 bases, with 18 bases sitting between them. This CDR3 is 16 amino acids long. The CDR3 region has the DNA TGTGCCAGCAGTTTACCCTCCGGAGTTGACGCTTATGGCTACACCTTC. This translates into CASSLPSGVDAYGYTF.

This clone has a handful of counts. This chain connects TRBV6-5 to TRBJ1-1, with a tentative D call TRBD1 (5 bases). Germline-derived CDR1 and CDR2 are MNHEY and SVGAGI. V was pared by 0 bases and J by 1 base, with 9 bases between. The CDR3 totals 15 residues. DNA for the CDR3: TGTGCCAGCAGTTACTCGGGGCCGGAGAACACTGAAGCTTTCTTT. This sequence encodes CASSYSGPENTEAFF.

The chain recombines TRBV5-8 with TRBJ1-1, with TRBD1 matching over 8 bases. The V and J ends lost 5 bases and 11 bases, in that order; junction bases with no gene match: 11. CDR3 size: 13 residues. The germline V gene encodes CDR1 SGHTS and CDR2 YDEGEE. The DNA of the CDR3 is TGTGCCAGCAGTCGGAGGACAGGGCCCGGTGCTTTCTTT. Translated, it gives CASSRRTGPGAFF.

The chain is built from TRBV11-3 and TRBJ2-1; 13 bases are shared with TRBD2. The CDR3 contains 15 residues. Germline V gene lookup returns CDR1 SGHNT and CDR2 YENEEA. With V trimmed by 6 bases and J by 2 bases, 1 base remained unmatched. CDR3 DNA sequence: TGTGCCAGCAGGGGACTAGCGGGAACCTACAATGAGCAGTTCTTC. The encoded protein is CASRGLAGTYNEQFF.

The V gene is TRBV6-5, the J gene TRBJ2-1; the D is unclear. Trimming removed 2 bases from V and 9 bases from J, with 11 bases in between. The CDR3 is 13 residues long. Looked up from germline, CDR1 is MNHEY and CDR2 is SVGAGI. The chain's CDR3 is CASSYPLDGEQFF. CDR3 bases: TGTGCCAGCAGTTACCCCCTAGATGGTGAGCAGTTCTTC.